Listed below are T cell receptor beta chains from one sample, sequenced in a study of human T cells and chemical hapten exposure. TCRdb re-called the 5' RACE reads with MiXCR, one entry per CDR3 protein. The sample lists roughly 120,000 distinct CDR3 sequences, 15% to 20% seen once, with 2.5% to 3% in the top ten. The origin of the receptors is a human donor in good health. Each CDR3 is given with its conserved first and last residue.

CDR3: CASSKRQEHRYEQYF
V: TRBV12-3/TRBV12-4
length: 15

CDR3: CASSPATAVQETQYF
V: TRBV28
length: 15

CDR3: CASSLGGLGEIAYGYTF
V: TRBV7-9
length: 17

CDR3: CATSREGRGLYNEQFF
V: TRBV15
length: 16

CDR3: CASSLQGYEKLFF
V: TRBV12-3/TRBV12-4
length: 13

CDR3: CSARDSMENQTQHF
V: TRBV20-1
length: 14

CDR3: CATSDGPMNTEAFF
V: TRBV24-1
length: 14

CDR3: CASSPGGSGDYEQYF
V: TRBV28
length: 15

CDR3: CSARDMDRGISEQYF
V: TRBV20-1
length: 15

CDR3: CSARDLLSYNEQFF
V: TRBV20-1
length: 14

CDR3: CATSRGERELEQFF
V: TRBV15
length: 14

CDR3: CASSILAGPEKLFF
V: TRBV19
length: 14

CDR3: CATSAGAGTIKTQFF
V: TRBV24-1
length: 15

CDR3: CASSLWDRASTQYF
V: TRBV27
length: 14

CDR3: CASSLGDKGQYF
V: TRBV7-9
length: 12

CDR3: CASLGQGNQKAEAFF
V: TRBV27
length: 15

CDR3: CSPSEGPNEKLFF
V: TRBV20-1
length: 13

CDR3: CSVGTSGYNEQFF
V: TRBV29-1
length: 13

CDR3: CASSYIPGQNTEAFF
V: TRBV6-6
length: 15

CDR3: CASADPSAGEYEQYF
V: TRBV7-9
length: 15

CDR3: CASRQASLIKNTEAFF
V: TRBV12-3/TRBV12-4
length: 16

CDR3: CASSLDPHNTGELFF
V: TRBV28
length: 15

CDR3: CASSGTADSPLHF
V: TRBV2
length: 13

CDR3: CSARWASSTSYNEQFF
V: TRBV20-1
length: 16

CDR3: CASSWSRDRADGYTF
V: TRBV7-9
length: 15

CDR3: CASSFRPGDRRINTEAFF
V: TRBV5-1
length: 18

CDR3: CASSMESPSPYNEQFF
V: TRBV19
length: 16

CDR3: CASSQVLEAQYF
V: TRBV4-1
length: 12

CDR3: CASSIDWTGPYNEQFF
V: TRBV19
length: 16

CDR3: CASSRLAGGPGEQYF
V: TRBV7-3
length: 15

CDR3: CASSWLRGSLNSPLHF
V: TRBV7-9
length: 16

CDR3: CASSASGLLYEQYF
V: TRBV25-1
length: 14

CDR3: CASSYARASSGANVLTF
V: TRBV7-3
length: 17

CDR3: CASSLAAGQGSQPQHF
V: TRBV7-6
length: 16

CDR3: CASSQSEYRDSRSERYGYTF
V: TRBV23-1
length: 20

CDR3: CASSSRQGIGQETQYF
V: TRBV7-2
length: 16

CDR3: CASRPDRGLGNTIYF
V: TRBV27
length: 15

CDR3: CASSLRPRNNSPLHF
V: TRBV28
length: 15

CDR3: CASSLTPTGNNSPLHF
V: TRBV27
length: 16

CDR3: CASSRGQTVEAFF
V: TRBV6-5
length: 13

CDR3: CASSQAGTGENEQYF
V: TRBV3-1
length: 15

CDR3: CASSYAGGPPDTQYF
V: TRBV6-2/TRBV6-3
length: 15

CDR3: CASSPEQYEQYF
V: TRBV18
length: 12

CDR3: CASSLDPAYEQYF
V: TRBV11-2
length: 13

CDR3: CASASPLDGELFF
V: TRBV7-9
length: 13

CDR3: CASSPTGTPYNEQFF
V: TRBV9
length: 15

CDR3: CASSKGLYSSYNEQFF
V: TRBV21-1
length: 16

CDR3: CSAQAGQGPGYEQYF
V: TRBV20-1
length: 15

CDR3: CATSDFPTNRAPTDTQYF
V: TRBV24-1
length: 18

CDR3: CASSLSRQGLTKYF
V: TRBV7-2
length: 14

CDR3: CAWSVGSGKGSYEQYF
V: TRBV30
length: 16

CDR3: CASSSGRGMETQYF
V: TRBV5-1
length: 14

CDR3: CASSPGRAFGANVLTF
V: TRBV27
length: 16

CDR3: CSARDYATLGPGELFF
V: TRBV20-1
length: 16

CDR3: CASSSPYSGTSTDTQYF
V: TRBV11-2
length: 17

CDR3: CASSARLGQGGLVQPQHF
V: TRBV6-2/TRBV6-3
length: 18